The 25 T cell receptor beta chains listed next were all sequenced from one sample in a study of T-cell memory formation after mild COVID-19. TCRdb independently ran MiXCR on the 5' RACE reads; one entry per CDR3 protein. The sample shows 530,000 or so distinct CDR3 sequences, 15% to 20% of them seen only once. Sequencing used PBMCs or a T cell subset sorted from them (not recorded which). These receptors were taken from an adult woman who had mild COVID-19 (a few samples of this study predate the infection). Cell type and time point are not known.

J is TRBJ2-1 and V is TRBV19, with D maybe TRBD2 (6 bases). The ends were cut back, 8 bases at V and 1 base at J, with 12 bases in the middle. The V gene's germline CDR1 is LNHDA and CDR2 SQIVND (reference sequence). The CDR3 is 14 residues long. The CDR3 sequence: CASARRGSYNEQFF. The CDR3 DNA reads TGTGCCAGTGCTAGGAGGGGTTCCTACAATGAGCAGTTCTTC. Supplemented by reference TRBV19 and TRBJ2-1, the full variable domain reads DGGITQSPKYLFRKEGQNVTLSCEQNLNHDAMYWYRQDPGQGLRLIYYSQIVNDFQKGDIAEGYSVSREKKESFPLTVTSAQKNPTAFYLCASARRGSYNEQFFGPGTRLTVL.

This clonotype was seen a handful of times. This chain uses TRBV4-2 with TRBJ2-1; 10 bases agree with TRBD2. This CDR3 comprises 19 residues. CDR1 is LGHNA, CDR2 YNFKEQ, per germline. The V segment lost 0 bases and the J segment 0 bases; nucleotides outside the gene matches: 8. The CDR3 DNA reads TGTGCCAGCAGCCAAGACGGACTAGCGGCAGGAAGCTCCTACAATGAGCAGTTCTTC. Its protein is CASSQDGLAAGSSYNEQFF.

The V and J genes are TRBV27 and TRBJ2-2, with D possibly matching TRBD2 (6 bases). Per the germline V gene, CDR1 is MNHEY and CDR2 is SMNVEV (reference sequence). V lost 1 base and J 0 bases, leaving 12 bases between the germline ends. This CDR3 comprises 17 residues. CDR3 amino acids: CASSLLMEGTNTGELFF. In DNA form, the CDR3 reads TGTGCCAGCAGTTTATTGATGGAGGGGACGAACACCGGGGAGCTGTTTTTT.

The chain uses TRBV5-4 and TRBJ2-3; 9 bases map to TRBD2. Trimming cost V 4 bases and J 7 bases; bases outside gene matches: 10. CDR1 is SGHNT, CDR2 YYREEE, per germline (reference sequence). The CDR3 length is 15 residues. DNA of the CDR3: TGTGCCAGCAGCCCGCCAGCGGGGGGCAGGCATACGCAGTATTTT. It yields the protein CASSPPAGGRHTQYF.

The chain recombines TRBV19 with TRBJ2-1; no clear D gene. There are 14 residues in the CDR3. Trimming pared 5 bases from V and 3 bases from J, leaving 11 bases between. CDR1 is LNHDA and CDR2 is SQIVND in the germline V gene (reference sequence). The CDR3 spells CASSPAVVYNEQFF. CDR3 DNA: TGTGCCAGTAGTCCCGCGGTTGTCTACAATGAGCAGTTCTTC.

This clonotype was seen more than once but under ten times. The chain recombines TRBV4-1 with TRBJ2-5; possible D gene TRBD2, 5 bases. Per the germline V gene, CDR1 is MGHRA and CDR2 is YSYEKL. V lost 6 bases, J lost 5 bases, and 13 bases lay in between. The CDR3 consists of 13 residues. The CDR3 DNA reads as TGCGCCAGCAGTCTCACTAGAAGGGAGACCCAGTACTTC. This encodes CASSLTRRETQYF.

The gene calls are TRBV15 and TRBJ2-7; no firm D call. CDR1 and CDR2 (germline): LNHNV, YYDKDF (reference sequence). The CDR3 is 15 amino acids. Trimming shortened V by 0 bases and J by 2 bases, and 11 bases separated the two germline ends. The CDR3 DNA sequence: TGTGCCACCAGCAGAGAAACACATGCCCCCTACGAGCAGTACTTC. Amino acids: CATSRETHAPYEQYF.

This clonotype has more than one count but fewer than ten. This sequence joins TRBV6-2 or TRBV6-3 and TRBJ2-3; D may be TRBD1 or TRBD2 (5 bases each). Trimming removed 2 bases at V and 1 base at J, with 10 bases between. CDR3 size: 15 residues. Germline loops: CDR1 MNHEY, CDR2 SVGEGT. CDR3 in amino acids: CASSYGGLGTDTQYF. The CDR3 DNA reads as TGTGCCAGCAGTTACGGGGGTCTGGGCACAGATACGCAGTATTTT.

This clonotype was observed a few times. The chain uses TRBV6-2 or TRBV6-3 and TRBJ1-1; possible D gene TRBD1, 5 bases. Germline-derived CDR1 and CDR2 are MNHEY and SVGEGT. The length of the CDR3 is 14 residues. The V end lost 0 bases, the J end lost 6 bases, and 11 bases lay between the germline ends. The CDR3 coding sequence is TGTGCCAGCAGTTACTCAGGGGCGGAGGCTGAAGCTTTCTTT. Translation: CASSYSGAEAEAFF.

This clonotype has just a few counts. The CDR3: CSAARIGENEKLFF. The CDR3 nucleotides read TGCAGCGCCGCACGGATCGGCGAAAATGAAAAACTGTTTTTT. This rearrangement joins TRBV29-1 to TRBJ1-4; D is undetermined. CDR3 size: 14 residues. Trimming removed 7 bases at V and 5 bases at J, with 17 bases between. Germline-derived CDR1 and CDR2 are SQVTM and ANQGSEA.

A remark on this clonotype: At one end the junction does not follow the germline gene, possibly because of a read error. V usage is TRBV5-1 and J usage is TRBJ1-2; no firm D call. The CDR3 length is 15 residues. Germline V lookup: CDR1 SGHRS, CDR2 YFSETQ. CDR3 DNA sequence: TGCGCCAGCGGCTTGGTCGGCAGGTGGGAGTATGGCTACACCTTC. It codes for CASGLVGRWEYGYTF.

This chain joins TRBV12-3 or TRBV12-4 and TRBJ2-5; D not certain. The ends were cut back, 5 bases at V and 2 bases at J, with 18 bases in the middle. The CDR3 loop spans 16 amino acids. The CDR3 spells CASSPLYRDGQETQYF. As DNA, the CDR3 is TGTGCCAGCAGTCCCCTTTACAGAGACGGACAAGAGACCCAGTACTTC.

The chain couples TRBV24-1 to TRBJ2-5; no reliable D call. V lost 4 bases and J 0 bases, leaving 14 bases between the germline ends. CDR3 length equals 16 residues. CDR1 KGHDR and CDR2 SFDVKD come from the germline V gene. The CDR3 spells CATSEPPDGYQETQYF. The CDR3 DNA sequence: TGTGCCACCAGTGAGCCCCCTGATGGGTACCAAGAGACCCAGTACTTC.

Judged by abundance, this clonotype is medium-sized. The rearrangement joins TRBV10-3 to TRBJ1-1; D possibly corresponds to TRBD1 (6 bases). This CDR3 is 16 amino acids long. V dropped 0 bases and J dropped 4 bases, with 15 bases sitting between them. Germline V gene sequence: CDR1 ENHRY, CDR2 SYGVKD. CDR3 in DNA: TGTGCCATCAGTGAGTCCCGGACAGCGGGCGGCACTGAAGCTTTCTTT. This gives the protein CAISESRTAGGTEAFF.

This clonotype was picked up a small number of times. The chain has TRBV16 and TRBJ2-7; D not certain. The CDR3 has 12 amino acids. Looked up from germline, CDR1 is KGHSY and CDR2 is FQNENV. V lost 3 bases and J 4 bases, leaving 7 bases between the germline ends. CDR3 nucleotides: TGTGCCAGCAGCCAGTTGGGTTACGAGCAGTACTTC. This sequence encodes CASSQLGYEQYF.

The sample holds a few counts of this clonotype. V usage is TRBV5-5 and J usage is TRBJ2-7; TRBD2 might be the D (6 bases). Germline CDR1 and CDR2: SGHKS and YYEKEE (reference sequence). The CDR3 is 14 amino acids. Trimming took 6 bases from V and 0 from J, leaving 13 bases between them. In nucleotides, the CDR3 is TGTGCCAGCACCCATTTGGGGGGCTCCTACGAGCAGTACTTC. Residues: CASTHLGGSYEQYF.

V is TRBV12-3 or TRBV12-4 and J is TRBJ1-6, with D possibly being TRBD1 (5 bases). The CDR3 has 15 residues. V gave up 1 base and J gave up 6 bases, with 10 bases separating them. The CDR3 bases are TGTGCCAGCAGTTTAGGTTTTGGGGGTAATTCACCCCTCCACTTT. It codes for CASSLGFGGNSPLHF.

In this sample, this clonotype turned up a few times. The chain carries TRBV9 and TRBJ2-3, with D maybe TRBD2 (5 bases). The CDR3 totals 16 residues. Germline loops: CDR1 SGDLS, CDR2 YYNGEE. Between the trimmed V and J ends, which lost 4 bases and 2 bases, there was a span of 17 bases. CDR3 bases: TGTGCCAGCAGCCCCGGGGTCAGCGGCTACACAGATACGCAGTATTTT. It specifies CASSPGVSGYTDTQYF.

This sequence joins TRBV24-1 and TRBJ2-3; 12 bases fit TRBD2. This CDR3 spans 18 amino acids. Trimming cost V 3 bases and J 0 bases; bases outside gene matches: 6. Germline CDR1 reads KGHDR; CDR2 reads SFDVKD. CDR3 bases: TGTGCCACCAGTGATCGCCTCGGGACTAGCGGGAGCACAGATACGCAGTATTTT. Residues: CATSDRLGTSGSTDTQYF.

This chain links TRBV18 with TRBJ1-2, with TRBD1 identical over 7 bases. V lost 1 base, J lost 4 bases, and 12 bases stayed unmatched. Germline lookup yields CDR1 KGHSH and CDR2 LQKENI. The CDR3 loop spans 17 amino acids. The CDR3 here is CASSPLDRRTRGYGYTF. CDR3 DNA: TGTGCCAGCTCACCACTGGACAGGCGGACGCGTGGCTATGGCTACACCTTC.

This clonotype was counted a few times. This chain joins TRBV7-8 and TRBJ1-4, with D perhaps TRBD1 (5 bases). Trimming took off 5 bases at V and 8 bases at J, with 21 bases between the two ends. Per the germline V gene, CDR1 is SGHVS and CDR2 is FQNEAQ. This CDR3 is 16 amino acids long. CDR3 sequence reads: CASSPRRVGTHEKLFF. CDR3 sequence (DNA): TGTGCCAGCAGCCCCCGCAGGGTTGGTACGCACGAAAAACTGTTTTTT.

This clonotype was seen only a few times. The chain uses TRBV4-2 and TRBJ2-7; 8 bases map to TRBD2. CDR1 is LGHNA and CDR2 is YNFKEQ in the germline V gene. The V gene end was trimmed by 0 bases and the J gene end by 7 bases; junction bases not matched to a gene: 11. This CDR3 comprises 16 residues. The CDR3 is CASSQDTREGRREQYF. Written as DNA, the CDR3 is TGTGCCAGCAGCCAAGATACCCGGGAGGGCCGCCGGGAGCAGTACTTC.

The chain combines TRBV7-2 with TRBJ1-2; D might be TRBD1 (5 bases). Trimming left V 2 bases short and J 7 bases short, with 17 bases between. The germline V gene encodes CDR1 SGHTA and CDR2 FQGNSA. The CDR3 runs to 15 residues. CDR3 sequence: CASSLINGQSGGYTF. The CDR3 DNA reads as TGTGCCAGCAGCTTAATTAACGGACAATCGGGTGGCTACACCTTC.

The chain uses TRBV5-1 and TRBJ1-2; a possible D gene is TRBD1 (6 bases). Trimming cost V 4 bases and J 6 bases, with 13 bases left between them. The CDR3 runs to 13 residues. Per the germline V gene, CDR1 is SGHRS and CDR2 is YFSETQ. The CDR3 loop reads CASSQGQGHGYTF. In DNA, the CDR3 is TGCGCCAGCAGCCAGGGGCAGGGGCATGGCTACACCTTC.

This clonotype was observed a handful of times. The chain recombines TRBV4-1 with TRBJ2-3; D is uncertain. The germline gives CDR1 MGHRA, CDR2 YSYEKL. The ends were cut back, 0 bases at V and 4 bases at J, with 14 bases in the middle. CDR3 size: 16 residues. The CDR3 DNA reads TGCGCCAGCAGCCAAGAATGGTCCACGGCGGCAGATACGCAGTATTTT. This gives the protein CASSQEWSTAADTQYF.